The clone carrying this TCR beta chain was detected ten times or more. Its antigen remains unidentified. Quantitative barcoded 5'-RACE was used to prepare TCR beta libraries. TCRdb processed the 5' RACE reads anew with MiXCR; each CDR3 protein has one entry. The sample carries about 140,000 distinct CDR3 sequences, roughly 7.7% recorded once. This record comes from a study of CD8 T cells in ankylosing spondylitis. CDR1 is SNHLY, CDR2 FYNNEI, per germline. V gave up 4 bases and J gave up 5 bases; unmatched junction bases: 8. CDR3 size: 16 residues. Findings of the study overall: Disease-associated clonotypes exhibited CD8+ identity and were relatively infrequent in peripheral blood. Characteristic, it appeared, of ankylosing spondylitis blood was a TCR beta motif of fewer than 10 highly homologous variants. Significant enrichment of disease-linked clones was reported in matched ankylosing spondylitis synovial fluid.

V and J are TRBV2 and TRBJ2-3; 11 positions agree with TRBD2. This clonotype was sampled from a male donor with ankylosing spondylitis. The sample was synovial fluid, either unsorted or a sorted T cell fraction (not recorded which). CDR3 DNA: TGTGCCAGCAGTGTTATGACTAGCGGGACTGGAGATACGCAGTATTTT. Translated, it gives CASSVMTSGTGDTQYF.